These 17 T cell receptor beta chains share one sample of origin, sequenced in a study of blood T cells in healthy people across ages. With a J-beta primer mix and a sample-barcoded 5' primer, a second PCR ran about 7 to 12 cycles. TCRdb used MiXCR to reprocess the 5' RACE reads, holding one entry per CDR3 protein. The table shows 850,000 to 1,100,000 distinct CDR3 sequences, with about two fifths occurring only once. The sequenced material came from blood. These receptors all stem from a man aged 18 to 29 in good health.

The chain links TRBV27 to TRBJ2-6; no definite D call. Trimming took off 4 bases at V and 3 bases at J, with 10 bases between the two ends. Per germline, CDR1 MNHEY and CDR2 SMNVEV (reference sequence). The CDR3 covers 15 residues. CDR3 sequence: CASSSTYRGANVLTF. CDR3 in DNA: TGTGCCAGCAGTTCGACATATCGTGGGGCCAACGTCCTGACTTTC.

At least ten counts were recorded for this clonotype. The chain couples TRBV20-1 to TRBJ2-7; no clear D. The CDR3 spans 11 residues. Germline loops: CDR1 DFQATT, CDR2 SNEGSKA (reference sequence). With 3 bases removed from V and 6 bases from J, the gap between germline ends came to 9 bases. CDR3 loop: CSASWTSEQYF. CDR3 nucleotide sequence: TGCAGTGCTAGCTGGACCTCCGAGCAGTACTTC.

The chain has TRBV28 and TRBJ1-5; D unclear. Germline lookup yields CDR1 MDHEN and CDR2 SYDVKM. V was shortened by 6 bases and J by 9 bases, with 18 bases between the two germline ends. The CDR3 length is 14 residues. CDR3 loop: CASSPTRGTRPQHF. In nucleotides, the CDR3 is TGTGCCAGCAGCCCTACAAGAGGCACGAGGCCCCAGCATTTT.

This clonotype was seen many times. V usage is TRBV6-6 and J usage is TRBJ1-5; 7 nucleotides line up with TRBD1. From germline, CDR1 is MNHNY and CDR2 SVGAGI (reference sequence). There are 16 residues in the CDR3. J was trimmed by 0 bases and V by 6 bases; bases with no gene match: 8. Here the CDR3 reads CASSGQEGGSNQPQHF. DNA for the CDR3: TGTGCCAGCAGCGGACAGGAAGGCGGTAGCAATCAGCCCCAGCATTTT.

The rearrangement uses TRBV20-1 and TRBJ1-2; TRBD1 might be the D (6 bases). The CDR3 loop spans 13 amino acids. Germline V lookup: CDR1 DFQATT, CDR2 SNEGSKA (reference sequence). V was cut by 5 bases and J by 4 bases, with 14 bases left in between. DNA of the CDR3: TGCAGTGCTCCACGACAGGCGGCCTATGGCTACACCTTC. This sequence encodes CSAPRQAAYGYTF.

This clonotype was seen only a few times. The chain couples TRBV10-3 to TRBJ2-2; unclear D gene. The CDR3 length is 14 residues. V was pared by 8 bases and J by 6 bases, with 16 bases between. Germline values: CDR1 ENHRY, CDR2 SYGVKD. The CDR3 loop is CAIRSPVEAGELFF. DNA for the CDR3: TGTGCCATCCGTAGCCCGGTAGAAGCCGGGGAGCTGTTTTTT.

The chain uses TRBV14 and TRBJ2-1, with a possible D match to TRBD2 (6 bases). V was cut by 4 bases and J by 1 base, with 11 bases left in between. Per germline, CDR1 SGHDN and CDR2 FVKESK. The CDR3 runs 15 residues. The CDR3 here is CASSRRGNSYNEQFF. The CDR3 DNA reads as TGTGCCAGCAGCCGACGGGGGAATTCCTACAATGAGCAGTTCTTC.

This clonotype was detected ten times or more. The rearrangement uses TRBV20-1 and TRBJ1-2; D not certain. Deletions cut 5 bases from V and 0 bases from J, with 10 bases between. Germline V gene sequence: CDR1 DFQATT, CDR2 SNEGSKA (reference sequence). The CDR3 is 13 amino acids. CDR3 DNA: TGCAGTGCTGGCCCGGGCGCTAACTATGGCTACACCTTC. Encoded protein: CSAGPGANYGYTF.

This clonotype came up many times. The chain has TRBV6-5 and TRBJ2-7; 7 nucleotides match TRBD2. Germline-derived CDR1 and CDR2 are MNHEY and SVGAGI. This CDR3 has 15 residues. The V segment lost 6 bases and the J segment 0 bases; nucleotides outside the gene matches: 8. CDR3 region: CASRLAEPISYEQYF. For the CDR3, the DNA is TGTGCCAGCAGGCTAGCGGAGCCCATCTCCTACGAGCAGTACTTC.

This clonotype has only a few counts. The chain joins TRBV4-1 to TRBJ1-2; D is uncertain. The V and J ends lost 6 bases and 0 bases respectively, with 11 bases between them. Germline CDR1 and CDR2: MGHRA and YSYEKL. The CDR3 is made up of 14 amino acids. For the CDR3, the DNA is TGCGCCAGCAGACCATTCTTAGCTAACTATGGCTACACCTTC. Translating gives CASRPFLANYGYTF.

This chain connects TRBV20-1 to TRBJ1-2, with TRBD1 as a possible D gene (6 bases). The CDR3 length is 14 residues. The V end lost 0 bases, the J end lost 5 bases, and 13 bases lay between the germline ends. Germline CDR1 and CDR2: DFQATT and SNEGSKA (reference sequence). The CDR3 region is CSARDHRVGYGYTF. The CDR3 DNA follows: TGCAGTGCTAGAGATCACAGGGTTGGTTATGGCTACACCTTC.

The rearrangement joins TRBV28 to TRBJ1-2; 7 positions match TRBD1. The germline CDR1 and CDR2 sequences are MDHEN and SYDVKM. V shed 6 bases and J 2 bases; nucleotides not matched to a gene: 6. This CDR3 is 14 amino acids long. For the CDR3, the DNA is TGTGCCAGCAGGCCCCAACAGGGGAACTATGGCTACACCTTC. Its protein product is CASRPQQGNYGYTF.

This clonotype was seen a handful of times. The chain has TRBV12-3 or TRBV12-4 and TRBJ1-4; TRBD1 is a possible D gene (6 bases). The CDR3 covers 19 residues. V was cut by 2 bases and J by 0 bases, with 19 bases left in between. CDR3 sequence reads: CASSLYQIWTASTNEKLFF. The CDR3 DNA sequence: TGTGCCAGCAGTTTATACCAGATTTGGACAGCATCAACTAATGAAAAACTGTTTTTT.

V and J are TRBV20-1 and TRBJ1-2; D is ambiguous. Trimming stripped 2 bases from V and 8 bases from J, with 15 bases between. The CDR3 spans 13 residues. Germline assignment: CDR1 DFQATT and CDR2 SNEGSKA (reference sequence). CDR3 DNA sequence: TGCAGTGCTAGACGGGGTCCCCTTAGGGGCTACACCTTC. It encodes CSARRGPLRGYTF.

About this clonotype itself: This clone may be a read error of a much larger clone one base away. The rearrangement joins TRBV29-1 to TRBJ1-1; perhaps TRBD1 as D (5 bases). CDR1 SQVTM and CDR2 ANQGSEA come from the germline V gene. The CDR3 totals 13 residues. In DNA, the CDR3 is TGCGGCGCCCCCAGGGATTCGAGGACTGAAGCTTTCTTT. Translating it yields CGAPRDSRTEAFF. The entire variable domain, with the rest obtained from reference TRBV29-1 and TRBJ1-1, is as follows: SAVISQKPSRDICQRGTSLTIQCQVDSQVTMMFWYRQQPGQSLTLIATANQGSEATYESGFVIDKFPISRPNLTFSTLTVSNMSPEDSSIYLCGAPRDSRTEAFFGQGTRLTVV.

The chain has TRBV20-1 and TRBJ1-1, with D hard to call. CDR1 and CDR2 from the germline V gene are DFQATT and SNEGSKA (reference sequence). This CDR3 spans 13 amino acids. Trimming took off 0 bases at V and 7 bases at J, with 12 bases between the two ends. CDR3 sequence reads: CSAREWATNEAFF. CDR3 DNA: TGCAGTGCTAGAGAGTGGGCGACAAATGAAGCTTTCTTT.

This clonotype appeared a few times. The V and J genes are TRBV4-2 and TRBJ1-2; D unresolved. Germline CDR1 and CDR2: LGHNA and YNFKEQ. With 0 bases removed from V and 6 bases from J, the gap between germline ends came to 23 bases. The CDR3 loop spans 18 amino acids. The CDR3 spells CASSQDLHPGWDLDGYTF. CDR3 DNA: TGTGCCAGCAGCCAAGATCTGCACCCGGGGTGGGATTTGGATGGCTACACCTTC.